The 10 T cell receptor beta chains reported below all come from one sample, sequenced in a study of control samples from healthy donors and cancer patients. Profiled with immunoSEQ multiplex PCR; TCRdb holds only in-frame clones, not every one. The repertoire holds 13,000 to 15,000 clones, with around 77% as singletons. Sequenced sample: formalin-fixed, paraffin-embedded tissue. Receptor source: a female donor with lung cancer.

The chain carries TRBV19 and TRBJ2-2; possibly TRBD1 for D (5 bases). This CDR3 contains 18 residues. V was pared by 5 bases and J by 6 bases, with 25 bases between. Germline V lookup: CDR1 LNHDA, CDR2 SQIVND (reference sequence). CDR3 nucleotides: TGTGCCAGTAGTCCTCCACCCGACAGAACCTTTAGACCCGGGGAGCTGTTTTTT. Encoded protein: CASSPPPDRTFRPGELFF.

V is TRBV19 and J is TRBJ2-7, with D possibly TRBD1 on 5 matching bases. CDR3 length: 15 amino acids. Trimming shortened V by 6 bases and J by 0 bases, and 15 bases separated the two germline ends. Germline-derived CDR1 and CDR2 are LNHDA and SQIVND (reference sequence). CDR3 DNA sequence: TGTGCCAGTAGCACAGCACACAGGAGCTCCTACGAGCAGTACTTC. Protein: CASSTAHRSSYEQYF.

In DNA, the CDR3 is TGTGCCAGCAGAAAGGCTGGGGGAGGCACCGGGGAGCTGTTTTTT. It yields the protein CASRKAGGGTGELFF. V gene TRBV5-6 combines with J gene TRBJ2-2; TRBD2 is a possible D gene (6 bases). Germline V gene sequence: CDR1 SGHDT, CDR2 YYEEEE. The CDR3 covers 15 residues. V dropped 5 bases and J dropped 4 bases, with 15 bases sitting between them.

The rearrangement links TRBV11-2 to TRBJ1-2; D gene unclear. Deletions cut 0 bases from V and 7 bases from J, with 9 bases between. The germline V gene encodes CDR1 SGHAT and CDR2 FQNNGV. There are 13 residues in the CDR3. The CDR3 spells CASSLDPGSGYTF. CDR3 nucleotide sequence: TGTGCCAGCAGCTTAGACCCGGGATCTGGCTACACCTTC.

CDR3 residues: CASSLEWSQPQHF. DNA of the CDR3: TGTGCCAGCAGCTTAGAGTGGTCTCAGCCCCAGCATTTT. This chain connects TRBV7-8 to TRBJ1-5; D unclear. There are 13 residues in the CDR3. Trimming took 1 base from V and 6 from J, leaving 7 bases between them. CDR1 is SGHVS, CDR2 FQNEAQ, per germline. The variable domain in full, with the rest retrieved from reference TRBV7-8 and TRBJ1-5, is GAGVSQSPRYKVAKRGQDVALRCDPISGHVSLFWYQQALGQGPEFLTYFQNEAQLDKSGLPSDRFFAERPEGSVSTLKIQRTQQEDSAVYLCASSLEWSQPQHFGDGTRLSIL.

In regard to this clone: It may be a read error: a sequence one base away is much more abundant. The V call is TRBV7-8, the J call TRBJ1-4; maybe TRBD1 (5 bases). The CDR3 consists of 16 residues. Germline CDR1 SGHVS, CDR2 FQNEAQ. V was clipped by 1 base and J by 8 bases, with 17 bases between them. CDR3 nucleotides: TGTGCCAGCAGCTTAGGATGGGGGAAACTAGGAGAAAAACTGTTTTTT. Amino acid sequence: CASSLGWGKLGEKLFF.

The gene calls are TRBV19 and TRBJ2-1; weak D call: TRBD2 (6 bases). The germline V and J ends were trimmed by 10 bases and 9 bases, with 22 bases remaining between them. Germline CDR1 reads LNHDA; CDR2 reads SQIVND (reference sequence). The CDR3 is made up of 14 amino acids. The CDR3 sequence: CATAGRSIGSEQFF. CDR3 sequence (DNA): TGTGCCACCGCGGGGAGGTCCATCGGTAGTGAGCAGTTCTTC.

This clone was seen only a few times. The DNA of the CDR3 is TGTGCCAGCAGCCCCACGGGGGCCTTCAATGAAAAACTGTTTTTT. Its translation is CASSPTGAFNEKLFF. The J gene is TRBJ1-4, the V gene TRBV9; perhaps TRBD1 as D (6 bases). Germline V gives CDR1 SGDLS, CDR2 YYNGEE. This CDR3 is 15 amino acids long. Deletions cut 4 bases from V and 5 bases from J, with 15 bases between. Looking up the rest from reference TRBV9 and TRBJ1-4 gives the full variable domain: DSGVTQTPKHLITATGQRVTLRCSPRSGDLSVYWYQQSLDQGLQFLIQYYNGEERAKGNILERFSAQQFPDLHSELNLSSLELGDSALYFCASSPTGAFNEKLFFGSGTQLSVL.

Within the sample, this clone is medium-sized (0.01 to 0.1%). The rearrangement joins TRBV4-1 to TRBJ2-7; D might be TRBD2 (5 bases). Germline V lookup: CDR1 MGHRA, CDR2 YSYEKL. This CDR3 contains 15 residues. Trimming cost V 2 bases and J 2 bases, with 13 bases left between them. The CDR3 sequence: CASSQQFGVAYEQYF. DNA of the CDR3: TGCGCCAGCAGCCAACAATTCGGGGTAGCCTACGAGCAGTACTTC.

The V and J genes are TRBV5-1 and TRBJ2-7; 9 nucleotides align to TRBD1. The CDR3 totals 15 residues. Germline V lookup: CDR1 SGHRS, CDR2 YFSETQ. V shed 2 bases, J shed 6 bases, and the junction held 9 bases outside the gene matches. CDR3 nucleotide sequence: TGCGCCAGCAGCTTTTATCAGGGACAGGGTTCCGAGCAGTACTTC. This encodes CASSFYQGQGSEQYF. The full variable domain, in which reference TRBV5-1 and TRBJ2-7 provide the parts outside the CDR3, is KAGVTQTPRYLIKTRGQQVTLSCSPISGHRSVSWYQQTPGQGLQFLFEYFSETQRNKGNFPGRFSGRQFSNSRSEMNVSTLELGDSALYLCASSFYQGQGSEQYFGPGTRLTVT.